Presented here are 28 T cell receptor beta chains from one specimen sequenced in a study of blood T cell repertoires in COVID-19. Here immunoSEQ multiplex PCR was the method, and the copy in TCRdb shows in-frame clones only, minus some. This table has 73,000 or so clones, 91% appearing once. Sequenced material: peripheral blood. These receptor sequences come from a human donor with active COVID-19. The donor label of this sample is uncertain.

This chain uses TRBV9 with TRBJ2-1; 12 bases map to TRBD2. The CDR3 consists of 17 residues. The V gene's germline CDR1 is SGDLS and CDR2 YYNGEE. The V gene end was trimmed by 4 bases and the J gene end by 10 bases; junction bases not matched to a gene: 15. Written as DNA, the CDR3 is TGTGCCAGCAGCCCATCTAGCGGGAGGGCCGTATTTTTGGAGCAGTTCTTC. Its translation is CASSPSSGRAVFLEQFF.

The chain links TRBV24-1 to TRBJ2-7; D might be TRBD1 (6 bases). In germline, CDR1 is KGHDR, CDR2 SFDVKD. V shed 7 bases and J shed 2 bases, with 14 bases lying between them. The CDR3 is 14 residues long. CDR3 bases: TGTGCCACCAGCAGGGGTTTTGGGACCTACGAGCAGTACTTC. Translation gives CATSRGFGTYEQYF.

The V gene is TRBV3-1 (or the pseudogene TRBV3-2), the J gene TRBJ2-7; maybe TRBD2 (5 bases). V lost 3 bases to trimming and J lost 0 bases, with 15 bases between them. CDR1 and CDR2 (germline): LGHDT, YNNKEL (reference sequence). This CDR3 comprises 16 residues. CDR3 coding DNA: TGTGCCAGCAGCCACGCTGGACTTTCCGTCTCCTACGAGCAGTACTTC. Translation gives CASSHAGLSVSYEQYF.

The chain combines TRBV24-1 with TRBJ2-7; maybe TRBD2 (6 bases). The CDR3 consists of 14 residues. Germline V gives CDR1 KGHDR, CDR2 SFDVKD. V lost 4 bases, J lost 6 bases, and 15 bases lay in between. The CDR3 coding sequence is TGTGCCACCAGTGACCCGGGACTGGGTGCCGAGCAGTACTTC. Protein product: CATSDPGLGAEQYF.

The rearrangement joins TRBV20-1 to TRBJ2-2, with TRBD1 matching 8 bases. The CDR3 contains 15 residues. V was clipped by 3 bases and J by 6 bases; unmatched bases: 9. Germline V CDR1 and CDR2: DFQATT, SNEGSKA (reference sequence). CDR3 sequence reads: CSASKGQVRAGELFF. CDR3 nucleotides: TGCAGTGCTAGTAAGGGACAGGTTAGGGCCGGGGAGCTGTTTTTT.

V and J are TRBV28 and TRBJ1-2; TRBD1 matches 11 bases. The CDR3 covers 16 residues. V shed 5 bases, J shed 0 bases, and the junction held 5 bases outside the gene matches. The germline V gene encodes CDR1 MDHEN and CDR2 SYDVKM. The CDR3 DNA follows: TGTGCCAGCAGTACACCGGGACAGGGGGCTAACTATGGCTACACCTTC. This codes for CASSTPGQGANYGYTF.

The chain joins TRBV29-1 to TRBJ2-6; no definite D call. Germline lookup yields CDR1 SQVTM and CDR2 ANQGSEA. The CDR3 length is 14 residues. Trimming cost V 3 bases and J 0 bases, with 6 bases left between them. CDR3 loop: CSVDIGSGANVLTF. The CDR3, as DNA: TGCAGCGTTGATATCGGCTCTGGGGCCAACGTCCTGACTTTC.

The V and J genes are TRBV6-5 and TRBJ2-4; D gene unclear. V lost 0 bases and J 0 bases, leaving 9 bases between the germline ends. The CDR3 contains 16 residues. The germline V gene encodes CDR1 MNHEY and CDR2 SVGAGI. The CDR3 sequence: CASSYSFPSAKNIQYF. CDR3 in DNA: TGTGCCAGCAGTTACTCGTTCCCATCAGCCAAAAACATTCAGTACTTC.

The chain has TRBV28 and TRBJ2-7, with 7 bases matching TRBD1. V lost 3 bases to trimming and J lost 3 bases; unmatched junction nucleotides: 8. The length of the CDR3 is 15 residues. Germline V lookup: CDR1 MDHEN, CDR2 SYDVKM. CDR3 DNA sequence: TGTGCCAGCAGTTTGGCCCGACAGGGAAGCTACGAGCAGTACTTC. It translates to CASSLARQGSYEQYF.

The chain couples TRBV4-3 to TRBJ2-4; D call uncertain. Germline V gene lookup returns CDR1 LGHNA and CDR2 YSLEER. Trimming shortened V by 2 bases and J by 0 bases, and 14 bases separated the two germline ends. The CDR3 is 17 residues long. The CDR3 DNA sequence: TGCGCCAGCAGCCAATCTTCGGCGGATCTAGCCAAAAACATTCAGTACTTC. Translating it yields CASSQSSADLAKNIQYF.

The CDR3 DNA reads as TGTGCCAGCAGCCGACGGGACATTCTAACAGATACGCAGTATTTT. Translating it yields CASSRRDILTDTQYF. This chain uses TRBV28 with TRBJ2-3, with D perhaps TRBD1 (6 bases). Trimming removed 6 bases from V and 3 bases from J, with 16 bases in between. CDR3 length: 15 amino acids. Germline CDR1 and CDR2: MDHEN and SYDVKM.

Comment on this clone: The sample has other DNA sequences that encode this CDR3 too. This chain links TRBV30 with TRBJ2-1, with TRBD2 matching over 11 bases. Trimming took 0 bases from V and 4 from J; bases not matched to a gene: 2. This CDR3 spans 15 amino acids. Germline V gene sequence: CDR1 GTSNPN, CDR2 SVGIG (reference sequence). CDR3 coding DNA: TGTGCCTGGAGTGTAACTAGCGGGAGATACAATGAGCAGTTCTTC. Translation gives CAWSVTSGRYNEQFF.

This rearrangement joins TRBV28 to TRBJ2-1; 12 bases map to TRBD2. Trimming cost V 5 bases and J 2 bases; bases outside gene matches: 4. This CDR3 comprises 16 residues. CDR1 and CDR2 from the germline V gene are MDHEN and SYDVKM. In nucleotides, the CDR3 is TGTGCCAGCAGTCTTACTAGCGGGGGGACCTACAATGAGCAGTTCTTC. It is translated as CASSLTSGGTYNEQFF.

The chain couples TRBV14 to TRBJ2-3, with 12 bases matching TRBD1. Germline V gene data show CDR1 as SGHDN and CDR2 as FVKESK. This CDR3 contains 15 residues. V was clipped by 4 bases and J by 6 bases; unmatched bases: 5. CDR3 nucleotides: TGTGCCAGCAGCCGCGGGACAGGGGGCCCCGATACGCAGTATTTT. Protein product: CASSRGTGGPDTQYF. The full variable domain, in which reference TRBV14 and TRBJ2-3 provide the parts outside the CDR3, is EAGVTQFPSHSVIEKGQTVTLRCDPISGHDNLYWYRRVMGKEIKFLLHFVKESKQDESGMPNNRFLAERTGGTYSTLKVQPAELEDSGVYFCASSRGTGGPDTQYFGPGTRLTVL.

This chain connects TRBV25-1 to TRBJ2-5; 7 bases align to TRBD1. Germline CDR1 is MGHDK and CDR2 is SYGVNS. After removal of 3 bases from V and 0 bases from J, the junction contained 7 bases not matched to a gene. The CDR3 sequence is 16 residues long. CDR3 region: CASSELGGPNQETQYF. CDR3 nucleotides: TGTGCCAGCAGTGAGCTAGGGGGCCCCAACCAAGAGACCCAGTACTTC.

This clone appeared once. The V gene is TRBV7-3, the J gene TRBJ2-2; TRBD1 agrees at 7 bases. V shed 6 bases and J 3 bases; nucleotides not matched to a gene: 4. CDR1 is SGHTA and CDR2 is FQGTGA in the germline V gene. This CDR3 has 14 amino acids. The chain's CDR3 is CASSSRGYTGELFF. CDR3 coding DNA: TGTGCCAGCAGTTCCAGGGGGTACACCGGGGAGCTGTTTTTT.

This clone was seen just once. The chain couples TRBV7-9 to TRBJ2-5; possible D gene TRBD2, 6 bases. Trimming shortened V by 10 bases and J by 4 bases, and 19 bases separated the two germline ends. Germline CDR1 reads SEHNR; CDR2 reads FQNEAQ (reference sequence). The CDR3 extends over 14 amino acids. CDR3 sequence: CAIGGERSGETQYF. The CDR3, as DNA: TGTGCCATCGGAGGGGAGAGGTCGGGAGAGACCCAGTACTTC.

The chain uses TRBV10-3 and TRBJ2-2; 9 bases are shared with TRBD1. There are 16 residues in the CDR3. Germline CDR1 ENHRY, CDR2 SYGVKD. With 4 bases clipped from V and 4 bases from J, the junction kept 7 bases outside the gene matches. CDR3: CAISANRGRGTGELFF. The CDR3 coding sequence is TGTGCCATCAGTGCCAACAGGGGGCGAGGCACCGGGGAGCTGTTTTTT.

CDR3: CASSLAGRGSGYNEQFF. CDR3 DNA sequence: TGCGCCAGCAGCTTGGCCGGGCGAGGGTCGGGTTACAATGAGCAGTTCTTC. V is TRBV5-1 and J is TRBJ2-1, with D perhaps matching TRBD2 (5 bases). Trimming shortened V by 0 bases and J by 4 bases, and 17 bases separated the two germline ends. This CDR3 contains 17 residues. Germline CDR1 SGHRS, CDR2 YFSETQ.

This chain's CDR3 is CASSSGGNYNEQFF. The CDR3 coding sequence is TGCGCCAGCAGTTCGGGAGGTAACTACAATGAGCAGTTCTTC. The V and J genes are TRBV10-1 and TRBJ2-1, with 7 bases aligning to TRBD2. CDR3 size: 14 residues. Germline-derived CDR1 and CDR2 are WNHNN and SYGVQD (reference sequence). Trimming cost V 5 bases and J 3 bases; bases outside gene matches: 4.

The rearrangement joins TRBV2 to TRBJ2-2; the match to TRBD2 covers 13 bases. The CDR3 is 13 residues long. The junction had 3 bases not matched to a gene; V was cut back by 10 bases and J by 7 bases. The V gene's germline CDR1 is SNHLY and CDR2 FYNNEI. The CDR3 coding sequence is TGTGCCATGGGACTAGCGGGAATCGGGGAGCTGTTTTTT. Translated, it gives CAMGLAGIGELFF.

The chain recombines TRBV24-1 with TRBJ2-5; 9 bases are shared with TRBD1. The V gene end was trimmed by 3 bases and the J gene end by 4 bases; junction bases not matched to a gene: 8. CDR3 length: 16 residues. The germline gives CDR1 KGHDR, CDR2 SFDVKD. The CDR3 coding sequence is TGTGCCACCAGTGATCTACGGGACAGGGAGACAGAGACCCAGTACTTC. Translating gives CATSDLRDRETETQYF.

The chain joins TRBV6-5 to TRBJ2-5, with 7 bases identical to TRBD2. In germline, CDR1 is MNHEY, CDR2 SVGAGI. With 3 bases clipped from V and 7 bases from J, the junction kept 2 bases outside the gene matches. This CDR3 has 12 amino acids. The CDR3 DNA reads as TGTGCCAGCAGTTATAGGGAGGGGACCCAGTACTTC. It encodes CASSYREGTQYF.

V gene TRBV7-8 combines with J gene TRBJ2-1, with 7 bases that match TRBD2. V was pared by 3 bases and J by 8 bases, with 7 bases of the junction left unmatched. The length of the CDR3 is 14 residues. Germline CDR1 reads SGHVS; CDR2 reads FQNEAQ. The CDR3 DNA reads as TGTGCCAGCAGCTTCGGGGGAGGGTCGGATGAGCAGTTCTTC. It encodes CASSFGGGSDEQFF.

The J gene is TRBJ2-5, the V gene TRBV7-2, with 7 bases fitting TRBD2. V was pared by 5 bases and J by 3 bases, with 9 bases of the junction left unmatched. The CDR3 sequence is 15 residues long. Per germline, CDR1 SGHTA and CDR2 FQGNSA. CDR3: CASSRGGAGEETQYF. For the CDR3, the DNA is TGTGCCAGCAGCAGGGGCGGGGCGGGAGAAGAGACCCAGTACTTC. The full variable domain, completed using reference TRBV7-2 and TRBJ2-5, is GAGVSQSPSNKVTEKGKDVELRCDPISGHTALYWYRQSLGQGLEFLIYFQGNSAPDKSGLPSDRFSAERTGGSVSTLTIQRTQQEDSAVYLCASSRGGAGEETQYFGPGTRLLVL.

A single count supports this clone. The V and J genes are TRBV19 and TRBJ1-5; 10 positions match TRBD1. V shed 7 bases and J 1 base; nucleotides not matched to a gene: 13. Germline assignment: CDR1 LNHDA and CDR2 SQIVND (reference sequence). This CDR3 region has 18 residues. The CDR3 DNA reads TGTGCCAGTACCAGGACAGGGGGTCGTCCGTCGAGCAATCAGCCCCAGCATTTT. Translation gives CASTRTGGRPSSNQPQHF.

V is TRBV5-1 and J is TRBJ1-2; TRBD1 agrees at 8 bases. The CDR3 spans 14 residues. Germline assignment: CDR1 SGHRS and CDR2 YFSETQ. The J segment lost 6 bases and the V segment lost 0 bases, leaving 4 bases of the junction unmatched. The CDR3 bases are TGCGCCAGCAGCTTGGGTGACAGGGGCAATGGCTACACCTTC. Encoded protein: CASSLGDRGNGYTF.

The rearrangement joins TRBV5-1 to TRBJ2-7; the match to TRBD1 covers 8 bases. The CDR3 is 14 amino acids. Per the germline V gene, CDR1 is SGHRS and CDR2 is YFSETQ. The junction had 6 bases not matched to a gene; V was cut back by 4 bases and J by 3 bases. The CDR3: CASSRGTGNYEQYF. CDR3 coding DNA: TGCGCCAGCAGCCGTGGGACAGGAAACTACGAGCAGTACTTC.